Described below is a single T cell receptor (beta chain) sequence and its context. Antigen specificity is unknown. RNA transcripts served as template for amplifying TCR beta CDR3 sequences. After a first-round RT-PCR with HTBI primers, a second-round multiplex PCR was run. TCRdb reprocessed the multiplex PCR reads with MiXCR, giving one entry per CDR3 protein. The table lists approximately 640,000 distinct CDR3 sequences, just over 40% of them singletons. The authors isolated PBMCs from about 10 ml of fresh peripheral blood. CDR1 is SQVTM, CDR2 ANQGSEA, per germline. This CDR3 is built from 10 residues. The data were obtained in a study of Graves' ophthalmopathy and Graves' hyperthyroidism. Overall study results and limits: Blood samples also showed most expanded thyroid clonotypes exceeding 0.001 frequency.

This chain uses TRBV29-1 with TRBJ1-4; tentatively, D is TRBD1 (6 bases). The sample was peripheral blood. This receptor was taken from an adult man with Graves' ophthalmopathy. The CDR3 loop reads CRTQGEKLFF. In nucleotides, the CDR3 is TGCAGGACCCAGGGGGAAAAACTGTTTTTT.